A single sample is the source of the 26 T cell receptor beta chains below, sequenced in a study of cytomegalovirus exposure and HLA in healthy donors. PCR employed 60 Vbeta and 13 Jbeta primers. Some clones are missing from TCRdb's copy, which holds only in-frame ones; the method was immunoSEQ multiplex PCR. In the table there are under 200,000 clones, 75% to 90% of which are singletons. Sequenced material: PBMCs. The receptors derive from a woman between 18 and 29 years old in good health and CMV-seronegative.

This sequence joins TRBV7-6 and TRBJ1-5, with D perhaps matching TRBD1 (5 bases). Trimming stripped 3 bases from V and 4 bases from J, with 13 bases between. This CDR3 is 15 amino acids long. Germline V gene sequence: CDR1 SGHVS, CDR2 FNYEAQ. The CDR3 DNA is TGTGCCAGCAGCTTCCGGCAGGGTAGAAATCAGCCCCAGCATTTT. Translation gives CASSFRQGRNQPQHF.

This clone was counted only a few times. The chain recombines TRBV4-2 with TRBJ2-4, with 10 bases identical to TRBD1. Trimming took 1 base from V and 1 from J; bases not matched to a gene: 13. The CDR3 contains 20 residues. CDR1 and CDR2 from the germline V gene are LGHNA and YNFKEQ. CDR3 coding DNA: TGTGCCAGCAGCCAAGCCGCGGGGACAGGGGAAGGGGGGGCCAAAAACATTCAGTACTTC. This encodes CASSQAAGTGEGGAKNIQYF.

The chain couples TRBV19 to TRBJ1-4; 7 bases match TRBD1. The V gene end was trimmed by 7 bases and the J gene end by 5 bases; junction bases not matched to a gene: 16. The CDR3 runs 17 residues. Germline CDR1 LNHDA, CDR2 SQIVND (reference sequence). CDR3 sequence reads: CASTDLTGLGANEKLFF. The CDR3 nucleotides read TGTGCCAGTACCGACCTGACAGGGCTGGGAGCCAATGAAAAACTGTTTTTT.

This chain joins TRBV7-9 and TRBJ1-1; TRBD1 is a possible D gene (5 bases). CDR1 and CDR2 from the germline V gene are SEHNR and FQNEAQ (reference sequence). The CDR3 totals 13 residues. With 5 bases removed from V and 10 bases from J, the gap between germline ends came to 17 bases. The CDR3 sequence is CASSHSRTSRAFF. CDR3 nucleotide sequence: TGTGCCAGCAGCCATTCCAGGACATCGCGAGCTTTCTTT.

V is TRBV7-2 and J is TRBJ2-2; D unresolved. CDR3 length: 14 amino acids. The V gene's germline CDR1 is SGHTA and CDR2 FQGNSA. The V gene lost 3 bases and the J gene lost 6 bases, with 11 bases spanning the gap. The CDR3 here is CASSFRKRAGELFF. Written as DNA, the CDR3 is TGTGCCAGCAGCTTTCGAAAGCGAGCCGGGGAGCTGTTTTTT.

V and J are TRBV5-4 and TRBJ1-4; TRBD1 might be the D (5 bases). The CDR3 has 16 residues. Per the germline V gene, CDR1 is SGHNT and CDR2 is YYREEE (reference sequence). The V end was cut by 0 bases, the J end by 4 bases, with 13 bases between. CDR3 sequence reads: CASSLDGGTNNEKLFF. CDR3 sequence (DNA): TGTGCCAGCAGCTTGGATGGGGGGACGAATAATGAAAAACTGTTTTTT.

V usage is TRBV6-6 and J usage is TRBJ2-7; perhaps TRBD1 as D (6 bases). Germline assignment: CDR1 MNHNY and CDR2 SVGAGI (reference sequence). V lost 8 bases, J lost 7 bases, and 21 bases lay in between. This CDR3 is built from 14 residues. CDR3 sequence reads: CASDRDRTGREQYF. DNA for the CDR3: TGTGCCAGCGATAGGGATAGAACAGGGAGAGAGCAGTACTTC.

The chain recombines TRBV9 with TRBJ2-3; D is unclear. The CDR3 contains 12 residues. Trimming removed 1 base from V and 3 bases from J, with 3 bases in between. Germline values: CDR1 SGDLS, CDR2 YYNGEE. CDR3 coding DNA: TGTGCCAGCAGCGTACTGACAGATACGCAGTATTTT. Residues: CASSVLTDTQYF. Full variable domain (remainder filled in from reference TRBV9 and TRBJ2-3): DSGVTQTPKHLITATGQRVTLRCSPRSGDLSVYWYQQSLDQGLQFLIQYYNGEERAKGNILERFSAQQFPDLHSELNLSSLELGDSALYFCASSVLTDTQYFGPGTRLTVL.

The chain carries TRBV19 and TRBJ2-1; 9 nucleotides match TRBD2. Looked up from germline, CDR1 is LNHDA and CDR2 is SQIVND (reference sequence). The CDR3 has 15 amino acids. V shed 6 bases, J shed 6 bases, and the junction held 9 bases outside the gene matches. The CDR3 DNA follows: TGTGCCAGTAGGTTGGCGGGAGGGGGTGGCAATGAGCAGTTCTTC. This encodes CASRLAGGGGNEQFF. The full variable domain, in which reference TRBV19 and TRBJ2-1 provide the parts outside the CDR3, is DGGITQSPKYLFRKEGQNVTLSCEQNLNHDAMYWYRQDPGQGLRLIYYSQIVNDFQKGDIAEGYSVSREKKESFPLTVTSAQKNPTAFYLCASRLAGGGGNEQFFGPGTRLTVL.

The rearrangement uses TRBV5-1 and TRBJ1-1; 9 nucleotides align to TRBD1. The CDR3 is made up of 16 amino acids. V was clipped by 4 bases and J by 1 base; unmatched bases: 8. Looked up from germline, CDR1 is SGHRS and CDR2 is YFSETQ. The CDR3 bases are TGCGCCAGCAGCGATGGACAGGGGATAGGGAACACTGAAGCTTTCTTT. This sequence encodes CASSDGQGIGNTEAFF.

In this sample, this clone turned up a few times. The rearrangement joins TRBV6-1 to TRBJ1-1; 7 nucleotides align to TRBD1. J was trimmed by 0 bases and V by 4 bases; bases with no gene match: 14. Germline CDR1 and CDR2: MNHNS and SASEGT. CDR3 size: 18 residues. CDR3 DNA: TGTGCCAGCAGTGCCGTTCTAAGGGGGCGAAGTATGAACACTGAAGCTTTCTTT. It encodes CASSAVLRGRSMNTEAFF.

The chain is built from TRBV5-1 and TRBJ1-2; TRBD1 agrees at 7 bases. V was clipped by 4 bases and J by 5 bases; unmatched bases: 5. Germline V CDR1 and CDR2: SGHRS, YFSETQ. This CDR3 has 13 residues. CDR3 in DNA: TGCGCCAGCAGCGTGGACAGGCCTTATGGCTACACCTTC. This translates into CASSVDRPYGYTF.

V is TRBV19 and J is TRBJ1-6, with D possibly matching TRBD1 (5 bases). The germline V gene has CDR1 LNHDA and CDR2 SQIVND (reference sequence). This CDR3 comprises 16 residues. V lost 3 bases and J 0 bases, leaving 9 bases between the germline ends. The CDR3 bases are TGTGCCAGTAGTATCGACAGCAGCTCCTATAATTCACCCCTCCACTTT. Amino acids: CASSIDSSSYNSPLHF.

The chain uses TRBV19 and TRBJ1-2; D is ambiguous. The CDR3 spans 11 residues. Trimming removed 1 base from V and 8 bases from J, with 5 bases in between. CDR1 is LNHDA and CDR2 is SQIVND in the germline V gene (reference sequence). CDR3 sequence: CASSIAVGYTF. In DNA, the CDR3 is TGTGCCAGTAGTATAGCAGTCGGCTACACCTTC. Full variable domain (rest looked up from reference TRBV19 and TRBJ1-2): DGGITQSPKYLFRKEGQNVTLSCEQNLNHDAMYWYRQDPGQGLRLIYYSQIVNDFQKGDIAEGYSVSREKKESFPLTVTSAQKNPTAFYLCASSIAVGYTFGSGTRLTVV.

This chain links TRBV6-5 with TRBJ2-3; TRBD2 aligns across 11 bases. The length of the CDR3 is 16 residues. Trimming removed 2 bases from V and 7 bases from J; junction bases left unmatched: 8. The germline gives CDR1 MNHEY, CDR2 SVGAGI. DNA of the CDR3: TGTGCCAGCAGTTACATAGGTAGCGGGGGGGCAAATACGCAGTATTTT. This codes for CASSYIGSGGANTQYF.

This rearrangement joins TRBV2 to TRBJ1-1; 8 nucleotides align to TRBD1. The junction had 4 bases not matched to a gene; V was cut back by 6 bases and J by 1 base. Looked up from germline, CDR1 is SNHLY and CDR2 is FYNNEI. CDR3 length equals 14 residues. Written as DNA, the CDR3 is TGTGCCAGCAGGGCCGGGACAGGGAACACTGAAGCTTTCTTT. It yields the protein CASRAGTGNTEAFF. The entire variable domain, with the rest obtained from reference TRBV2 and TRBJ1-1, is as follows: EPEVTQTPSHQVTQMGQEVILRCVPISNHLYFYWYRQILGQKVEFLVSFYNNEISEKSEIFDDQFSVERPDGSNFTLKIRSTKLEDSAMYFCASRAGTGNTEAFFGQGTRLTVV.

As regards this clone: Other nucleotide sequences from this sample produce the same CDR3. The V gene is TRBV29-1, the J gene TRBJ2-5, with 7 bases identical to TRBD1. This CDR3 has 13 amino acids. The germline V gene has CDR1 SQVTM and CDR2 ANQGSEA. After removal of 4 bases from V and 1 base from J, the junction contained 3 bases not matched to a gene. The CDR3 bases are TGCAGCGTTGGCGACAGGGCCCAAGAGACCCAGTACTTC. Its translation: CSVGDRAQETQYF. The full variable domain, rest sourced from reference TRBV29-1 and TRBJ2-5, is SAVISQKPSRDICQRGTSLTIQCQVDSQVTMMFWYRQQPGQSLTLIATANQGSEATYESGFVIDKFPISRPNLTFSTLTVSNMSPEDSSIYLCSVGDRAQETQYFGPGTRLLVL.

In DNA form, the CDR3 reads TGTGCCAGCAGCTTAGCCGGACAGGGATCCGGATTTACTGAAGCTTTCTTT. This encodes CASSLAGQGSGFTEAFF. V usage is TRBV7-9 and J usage is TRBJ1-1; 8 bases line up with TRBD1. The length of the CDR3 is 17 residues. The V gene end was trimmed by 0 bases and the J gene end by 5 bases; junction bases not matched to a gene: 11. The germline gives CDR1 SEHNR, CDR2 FQNEAQ (reference sequence).

This sequence joins TRBV28 and TRBJ1-5; weak D call: TRBD1 (6 bases). This CDR3 is 14 amino acids long. The germline V and J ends were trimmed by 4 bases and 5 bases, with 12 bases remaining between them. Germline V CDR1 and CDR2: MDHEN, SYDVKM. The CDR3 coding sequence is TGTGCCAGCAGTTCGAAAAGGGGGTATCAGCCCCAGCATTTT. Translating gives CASSSKRGYQPQHF.

The chain joins TRBV6-5 to TRBJ1-2; 9 nucleotides align to TRBD1. Per germline, CDR1 MNHEY and CDR2 SVGAGI. The V and J ends lost 7 bases and 4 bases, in that order; junction bases with no gene match: 7. This CDR3 contains 14 residues. The CDR3 DNA sequence: TGTGCCAGCAATTTGGACAGGGGACCCTATGGCTACACCTTC. Translated: CASNLDRGPYGYTF.

In this sample, this clone turned up a few times. The chain recombines TRBV28 with TRBJ1-4, with 7 bases aligning to TRBD1. CDR3 length equals 15 residues. The germline CDR1 and CDR2 sequences are MDHEN and SYDVKM. J was trimmed by 3 bases and V by 4 bases; bases with no gene match: 5. The DNA for the CDR3 is TGTGCCAGCAGTTCACCAGGGGGTGCTAATGAAAAACTGTTTTTT. This encodes CASSSPGGANEKLFF. Looking up the rest from reference TRBV28 and TRBJ1-4 gives the full variable domain: DVKVTQSSRYLVKRTGEKVFLECVQDMDHENMFWYRQDPGLGLRLIYFSYDVKMKEKGDIPEGYSVSREKKERFSLILESASTNQTSMYLCASSSPGGANEKLFFGSGTQLSVL.

The chain joins TRBV27 to TRBJ1-1; the D gene is possibly TRBD1 (6 bases). Per germline, CDR1 MNHEY and CDR2 SMNVEV (reference sequence). V was cut by 5 bases and J by 3 bases, with 16 bases left in between. The CDR3 is made up of 15 amino acids. CDR3 protein: CASSMTGRGDTEAFF. The DNA of the CDR3 is TGTGCCAGCAGTATGACAGGTAGAGGGGACACTGAAGCTTTCTTT.

V usage is TRBV28 and J usage is TRBJ1-1, with 9 bases aligning to TRBD1. Germline CDR1 reads MDHEN; CDR2 reads SYDVKM. CDR3 length: 13 residues. With V trimmed by 3 bases and J by 10 bases, 6 bases remained unmatched. CDR3 protein: CASSFRTGEVAFF. DNA for the CDR3: TGTGCCAGCAGTTTTAGGACAGGGGAGGTAGCTTTCTTT.

This chain uses TRBV28 with TRBJ1-4; unclear D gene. The CDR3 consists of 16 residues. With 5 bases removed from V and 1 base from J, the gap between germline ends came to 14 bases. Germline CDR1 and CDR2: MDHEN and SYDVKM. CDR3 nucleotides: TGTGCCAGCAGTCGTAGGGAGTCGGTAACTAATGAAAAACTGTTTTTT. Protein: CASSRRESVTNEKLFF. The entire variable domain, with the rest obtained from reference TRBV28 and TRBJ1-4, is as follows: DVKVTQSSRYLVKRTGEKVFLECVQDMDHENMFWYRQDPGLGLRLIYFSYDVKMKEKGDIPEGYSVSREKKERFSLILESASTNQTSMYLCASSRRESVTNEKLFFGSGTQLSVL.

The chain employs TRBV2 and TRBJ2-1, with 8 bases identical to TRBD2. From germline, CDR1 is SNHLY and CDR2 FYNNEI. This CDR3 spans 14 amino acids. V lost 11 bases to trimming and J lost 2 bases; unmatched junction nucleotides: 8. The CDR3 DNA reads TGTGCCGGCATGGGACTAGAGACCTACAATGAGCAGTTCTTC. Translating it yields CAGMGLETYNEQFF.

This clone was observed a single time. The rearrangement uses TRBV21-1 and TRBJ1-2. TRBV21-1 is an annotated pseudogene. This CDR3 region has 17 residues. The CDR3 here is CASSKVWAGGPNYGYTF. The CDR3 nucleotides read TGTGCCAGCAGCAAAGTCTGGGCGGGGGGGCCGAACTATGGCTACACCTTC.